Listed below are T cell receptor beta chains from one sample, sequenced in a study of T cells after yellow fever vaccination. In TCRdb, the 5' RACE reads were re-called with MiXCR into one record per CDR3 protein. The top ten hold 2.5% to 4% of the sample, which has approximately 330,000 distinct CDR3 sequences, roughly an eighth seen once. This sample comprised CD4+ T cells sorted from PBMCs, obtained 15 days after the yellow fever booster vaccination. The receptors come from a man aged 18 to 29 who received the YFV17D yellow fever vaccine. Each CDR3 is given with its conserved first and last residue. Clone size appears in some rows only: once, few, many, or a class for an expanded clone.

j_call v_call clone_size cdr3_aa
TRBJ2-2 TRBV4-2 many CASSPLAGANTGELFF
TRBJ2-5 TRBV6-5 many CASRSPDGGGAPETQYF
TRBJ1-6 TRBV7-8 many CASSRDRLGSPLHF
TRBJ2-5 TRBV12-3/TRBV12-4 - CSSSLRETQYF
TRBJ1-2 TRBV5-1 - CASSLGTVGVEGYTF
TRBJ2-7 TRBV20-1 once CSAPTSRSSYEQYF
TRBJ2-2 TRBV6-5 - CASSTHSDGELFF
TRBJ1-2 TRBV4-2 few CASSQGEGKRDYGYTF
TRBJ2-7 TRBV7-9 few CASSRSGTYEQYF
TRBJ2-7 TRBV2 many CAGQSSYEQYF
TRBJ1-3 TRBV18 few CASSPSGGGSGNTIYF
TRBJ2-1 TRBV20-1 few CRAASSGASSSYNEQFF
TRBJ1-3 TRBV12-3/TRBV12-4 many CASSLVRGNTIYF
TRBJ2-3 TRBV7-6 - CASSFISDTQYF
TRBJ1-2 TRBV14 many CASSQAHNSPYGYTF
TRBJ2-1 TRBV5-1 many CASSLEWANEQFF
TRBJ1-4 TRBV20-1 - CSALDIGTGSSEKLFF
TRBJ2-3 TRBV11-3 many CASSFDTGDTQYF
TRBJ1-1 TRBV6-5 few CASSYVLGGAEAFF
TRBJ1-2 TRBV12-3/TRBV12-4 - CASSRLLSNYGYTF
TRBJ1-4 TRBV9 - CASSVAGTGSEKLFF
TRBJ2-5 TRBV7-2 few CASARGQGKETQYF
TRBJ1-2 TRBV5-6 many CASSPRPEYTNYGYTF
TRBJ1-5 TRBV7-9 - CASSSGWVLNQPQHF
TRBJ2-1 TRBV6-5 - CASSLPGLRQFF
TRBJ2-4 TRBV4-1 - CASSLVSGQENIQYF
TRBJ2-1 TRBV6-2/TRBV6-3 - CASSSGTSGYNEQFF
TRBJ2-7 TRBV23-1 many CASRNRQGAYEQYF
TRBJ1-2 TRBV6-5 - CASSYSQGARYGYTF
TRBJ2-3 TRBV30 few CAWSTTDTQYF
TRBJ1-3 TRBV29-1 many CSVLQGTGGNTIYF
TRBJ2-2 TRBV18 few CASSTDRTYNTGELFF
TRBJ1-5 TRBV27 - CASSSLGGPNQPQHF
TRBJ1-6 TRBV4-1 few CASSQGLSTGGFYNSPLHF
TRBJ2-5 TRBV28 - CASSTPQGQTQYF
TRBJ1-2 TRBV7-3 many CASSLSQGNGYTF
TRBJ2-3 TRBV12-3/TRBV12-4 - CASTSWSGGAGDTQYF
TRBJ2-3 TRBV4-1 medium-sized CASSQEGQATDTQYF
TRBJ2-6 TRBV7-2 - CASSSYRVGANVLTF
TRBJ2-1 TRBV30 - CAWSVSGDTEQFF
TRBJ2-2 TRBV7-9 - CASSPPYDTGELFF
TRBJ1-2 TRBV29-1 - CSVGMTQGYGYTF
TRBJ1-2 TRBV18 few CASSPAGRYGYTF
TRBJ1-6 TRBV4-1 - CASSQDKGQGSSPLHF
TRBJ2-2 TRBV6-2/TRBV6-3 - CASTQPGELFF
TRBJ1-1 TRBV6-2/TRBV6-3 - CASSYFRGSAFF
TRBJ2-7 TRBV4-1 few CASSTPVRDRGNEQYF
TRBJ2-7 TRBV5-1 - CASSFGGGFEQYF
TRBJ2-1 TRBV5-1 few CASSLLTGKRYNEQFF
TRBJ1-1 TRBV5-4 - CASTSPRAFF
TRBJ2-3 TRBV29-1 many CSIRATDTQYF